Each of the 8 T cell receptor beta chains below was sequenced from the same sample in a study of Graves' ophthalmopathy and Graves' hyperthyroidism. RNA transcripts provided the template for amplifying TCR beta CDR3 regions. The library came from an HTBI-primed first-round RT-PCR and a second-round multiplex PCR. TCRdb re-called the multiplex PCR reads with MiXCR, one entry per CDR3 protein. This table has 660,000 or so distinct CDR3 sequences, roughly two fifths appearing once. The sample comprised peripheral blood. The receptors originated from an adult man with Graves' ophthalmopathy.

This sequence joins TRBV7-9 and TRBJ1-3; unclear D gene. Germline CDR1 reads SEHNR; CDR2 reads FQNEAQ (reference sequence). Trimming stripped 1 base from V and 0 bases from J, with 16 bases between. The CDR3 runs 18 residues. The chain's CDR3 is CASSLGSGPPSSGNTIYF. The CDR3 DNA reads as TGTGCCAGCAGCTTAGGGTCTGGTCCTCCGAGCTCTGGAAACACCATATATTTT.

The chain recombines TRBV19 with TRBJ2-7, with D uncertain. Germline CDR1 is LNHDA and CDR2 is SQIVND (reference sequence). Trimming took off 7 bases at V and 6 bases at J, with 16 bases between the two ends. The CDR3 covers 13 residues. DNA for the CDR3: TGTGCCAGTACCACAGCCTACTCTAGCGAGCAGTACTTC. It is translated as CASTTAYSSEQYF.

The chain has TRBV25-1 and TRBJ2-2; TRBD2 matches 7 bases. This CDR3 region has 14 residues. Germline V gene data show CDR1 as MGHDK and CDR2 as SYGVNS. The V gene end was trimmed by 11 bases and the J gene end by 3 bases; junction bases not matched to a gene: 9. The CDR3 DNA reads TGTGCCCCGGGCGGGGCGGGAGACACCGGGGAGCTGTTTTTT. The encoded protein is CAPGGAGDTGELFF.

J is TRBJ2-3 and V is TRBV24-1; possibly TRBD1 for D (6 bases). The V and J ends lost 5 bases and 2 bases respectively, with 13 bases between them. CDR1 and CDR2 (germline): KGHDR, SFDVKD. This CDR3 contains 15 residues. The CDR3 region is CATSGPGQNTDTQYF. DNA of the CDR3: TGTGCCACCAGTGGGCCGGGACAAAACACAGATACGCAGTATTTT.

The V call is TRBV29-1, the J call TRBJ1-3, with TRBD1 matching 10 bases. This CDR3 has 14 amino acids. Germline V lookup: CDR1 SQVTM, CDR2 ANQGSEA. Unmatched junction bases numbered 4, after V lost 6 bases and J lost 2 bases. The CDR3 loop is CSVGGTGAGNTIYF. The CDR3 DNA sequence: TGCAGCGTCGGGGGGACAGGGGCTGGAAACACCATATATTTT. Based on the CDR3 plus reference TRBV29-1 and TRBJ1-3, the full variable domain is SAVISQKPSRDICQRGTSLTIQCQVDSQVTMMFWYRQQPGQSLTLIATANQGSEATYESGFVIDKFPISRPNLTFSTLTVSNMSPEDSSIYLCSVGGTGAGNTIYFGEGSWLTVV.

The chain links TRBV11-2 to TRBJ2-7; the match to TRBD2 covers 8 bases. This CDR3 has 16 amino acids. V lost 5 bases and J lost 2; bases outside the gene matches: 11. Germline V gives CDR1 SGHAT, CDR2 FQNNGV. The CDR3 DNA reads TGTGCCAGCAGCCACCGGCAGCTAGCGGGCGCCTACGAGCAGTACTTC. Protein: CASSHRQLAGAYEQYF.

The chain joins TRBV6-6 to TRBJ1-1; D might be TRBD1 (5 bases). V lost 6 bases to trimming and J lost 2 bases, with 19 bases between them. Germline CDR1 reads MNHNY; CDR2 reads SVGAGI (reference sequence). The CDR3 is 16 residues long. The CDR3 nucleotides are TGTGCCAGCAGGATTACGGACAAGGGGCGTAACACTGAAGCTTTCTTT. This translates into CASRITDKGRNTEAFF.

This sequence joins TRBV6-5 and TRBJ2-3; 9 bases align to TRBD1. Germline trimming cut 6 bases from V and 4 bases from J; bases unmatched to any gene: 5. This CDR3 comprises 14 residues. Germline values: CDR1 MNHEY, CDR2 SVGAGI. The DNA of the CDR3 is TGTGCCAGCAGCCAGGGACAGGGATCAGATACGCAGTATTTT. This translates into CASSQGQGSDTQYF.